One and the same sample provided the 20 T cell receptor beta chains below, sequenced in a study of T-cell memory formation after mild COVID-19. TCRdb analysed the 5' RACE reads with MiXCR anew, one entry per CDR3 protein. The sample includes roughly 100,000 distinct CDR3 sequences, 15% to 20% of them seen just once. The sample was PBMCs or a T cell subset sorted from them (not recorded which). The receptors derive from an adult woman who had mild COVID-19 (a few samples of this study predate the infection). Cell type and time point are not known.

This clonotype was counted a few times. V is TRBV7-2 and J is TRBJ2-3, with D tentatively TRBD2 (5 bases). Germline V gives CDR1 SGHTA, CDR2 FQGNSA. The CDR3 length is 15 residues. Trimming left V 5 bases short and J 5 bases short, with 17 bases between. CDR3 nucleotides: TGTGCCAGCAGCATACTAGGGAATGTAGGAGATACGCAGTATTTT. Its translation is CASSILGNVGDTQYF.

The chain carries TRBV7-9 and TRBJ2-1; D is uncertain. CDR1 is SEHNR, CDR2 FQNEAQ, per germline (reference sequence). Trimming took 4 bases from V and 4 from J, leaving 8 bases between them. The CDR3 loop spans 13 amino acids. The CDR3 region has the DNA TGTGCCAGCAGCTCCCTAGAGTACAATGAGCAGTTCTTC. Amino acids: CASSSLEYNEQFF.

The V call is TRBV12-3 or TRBV12-4, the J call TRBJ2-7; D remains unclear. V was clipped by 1 base and J by 2 bases, with 6 bases between them. CDR3 size: 13 residues. CDR3 region: CASSLGGPYEQYF. The DNA for the CDR3 is TGTGCCAGCAGTTTAGGCGGTCCCTACGAGCAGTACTTC.

This sequence joins TRBV4-2 and TRBJ2-3; 13 bases line up with TRBD2. The CDR3 spans 18 residues. Germline CDR1 and CDR2: LGHNA and YNFKEQ. V lost 4 bases, J lost 0 bases, and 7 bases stayed unmatched. In nucleotides, the CDR3 is TGTGCCAGCAGCCTCCGGACTAGCGGGGGAACTAGCACAGATACGCAGTATTTT. It translates to CASSLRTSGGTSTDTQYF.

This clonotype was seen a few times. The genes are TRBV6-6 and TRBJ2-7; D is possibly TRBD1 or TRBD2 (5 bases each). The germline gives CDR1 MNHNY, CDR2 SVGAGI (reference sequence). V was trimmed by 2 bases and J by 0 bases, leaving 14 bases between them. The CDR3 contains 16 residues. The CDR3 coding sequence is TGTGCCAGCAGTTACGGGGAATTGAGGGGCTCCTACGAGCAGTACTTC. Translating it yields CASSYGELRGSYEQYF.

This clonotype was counted only a few times. The V and J genes are TRBV4-1 and TRBJ2-6; 8 nucleotides agree with TRBD1. The CDR3 covers 18 residues. The J segment lost 3 bases and the V segment lost 0 bases, leaving 7 bases of the junction unmatched. CDR1 and CDR2 from the germline V gene are MGHRA and YSYEKL. The CDR3 here is CASSQDPQGEVGANVLTF. In DNA, the CDR3 is TGCGCCAGCAGCCAAGATCCACAGGGGGAGGTTGGGGCCAACGTCCTGACTTTC.

The gene calls are TRBV7-9 and TRBJ1-1; 11 bases align to TRBD1. The CDR3 totals 16 residues. With 4 bases clipped from V and 7 bases from J, the junction kept 11 bases outside the gene matches. CDR1 and CDR2 from the germline V gene are SEHNR and FQNEAQ (reference sequence). The CDR3 is CASSSGQGAPESEAFF. DNA for the CDR3: TGTGCCAGCAGCTCTGGACAGGGGGCCCCTGAGAGTGAAGCTTTCTTT.

CDR3 nucleotides: TGTGCCAGCAGCTTAGGCAGATACTCCTACGAGCAGTACTTC. Translation: CASSLGRYSYEQYF. V usage is TRBV13 and J usage is TRBJ2-7, with unresolved D. Looked up from germline, CDR1 is PRHDT and CDR2 is FYEKMQ (reference sequence). This CDR3 is 14 amino acids long. The V end was cut by 0 bases, the J end by 0 bases, with 6 bases between. The full variable domain, in which reference TRBV13 and TRBJ2-7 provide the parts outside the CDR3, is AAGVIQSPRHLIKEKRETATLKCYPIPRHDTVYWYQQGPGQDPQFLISFYEKMQSDKGSIPDRFSAQQFSDYHSELNMSSLELGDSALYFCASSLGRYSYEQYFGPGTRLTVT.

V gene TRBV11-2 combines with J gene TRBJ2-1; 11 bases fit TRBD2. J lost 4 bases, V lost 1 base, and 6 bases had no gene match. CDR1 SGHAT and CDR2 FQNNGV come from the germline V gene. The CDR3 is 17 amino acids. CDR3 bases: TGTGCCAGCAGCTTAGGGGACGCTAGCGGGAGGTACAATGAGCAGTTCTTC. Translated, it gives CASSLGDASGRYNEQFF.

There are a few counts of this clonotype. The genes are TRBV29-1 and TRBJ1-2, with a tentative D call TRBD1 (6 bases). Trimming removed 7 bases from V and 5 bases from J, with 17 bases in between. The CDR3 contains 13 residues. CDR1 and CDR2 from the germline V gene are SQVTM and ANQGSEA. CDR3 in DNA: TGCAGCGCCACCGAAGGGGGGGATTATGGCTACACCTTC. Translated: CSATEGGDYGYTF.

The rearrangement joins TRBV5-6 to TRBJ1-1; 7 positions agree with TRBD1. CDR1 is SGHDT and CDR2 is YYEEEE in the germline V gene. The CDR3 has 14 residues. V lost 4 bases and J lost 1; bases outside the gene matches: 4. In nucleotides, the CDR3 is TGTGCCAGCAGCCCGACAGGGAAGAACACTGAAGCTTTCTTT. Protein product: CASSPTGKNTEAFF.

This chain joins TRBV29-1 and TRBJ2-1; tentative D call: TRBD2 (5 bases). The CDR3 totals 13 residues. Trimming removed 6 bases from V and 7 bases from J, with 16 bases in between. Per the germline V gene, CDR1 is SQVTM and CDR2 is ANQGSEA. In nucleotides, the CDR3 is TGCAGCGTCGCGGGCGGGTTGGTGAATGAGCAGTTCTTC. Translation gives CSVAGGLVNEQFF.

This clonotype was detected only a few times. The CDR3 sequence: CASSQGSEQYF. Written as DNA, the CDR3 is TGCGCCAGCAGCCAAGGGAGCGAGCAGTACTTC. V gene TRBV4-1 combines with J gene TRBJ2-7; D gene unclear. Germline lookup yields CDR1 MGHRA and CDR2 YSYEKL. V was trimmed by 1 base and J by 6 bases, leaving 4 bases between them. CDR3 size: 11 residues.

This clonotype was recorded a few times. This chain joins TRBV5-1 and TRBJ2-5; 9 bases map to TRBD1. V trimming: 0 bases; J trimming: 3 bases; junction bases outside the gene matches: 3. The CDR3 runs to 15 residues. CDR1 is SGHRS, CDR2 YFSETQ, per germline. CDR3 nucleotide sequence: TGCGCCAGCAGCTTGGTCGGGACAGGGAAAGAGACCCAGTACTTC. Translating gives CASSLVGTGKETQYF.

The table lists this clonotype with many counts. The V and J genes are TRBV5-6 and TRBJ1-2; TRBD1 matches 12 bases. The CDR3 length is 18 residues. The junction had 9 bases not matched to a gene; V was cut back by 0 bases and J by 3 bases. Germline assignment: CDR1 SGHDT and CDR2 YYEEEE. The CDR3 bases are TGTGCCAGCAGCTTGGCCCGGGACAGGGGGCGCCTAGACTATGGCTACACCTTC. This codes for CASSLARDRGRLDYGYTF.

This clonotype appeared a few times. The genes are TRBV4-1 and TRBJ2-3; D ambiguous. Germline lookup yields CDR1 MGHRA and CDR2 YSYEKL. V was shortened by 4 bases and J by 2 bases, with 10 bases between the two germline ends. The CDR3 has 14 residues. The CDR3, as DNA: TGCGCCAGCAGCCCTGACATGTCCACAGATACGCAGTATTTT. Translation gives CASSPDMSTDTQYF.

The chain links TRBV27 to TRBJ2-7; possible D gene TRBD1, 5 bases. The CDR3 has 13 amino acids. Trimming took off 3 bases at V and 5 bases at J, with 11 bases between the two ends. Germline loops: CDR1 MNHEY, CDR2 SMNVEV (reference sequence). The CDR3 spells CASSFQGANEQYF. CDR3 coding DNA: TGTGCCAGCAGTTTCCAGGGTGCGAACGAGCAGTACTTC.

This clonotype was counted a few times. The V gene is TRBV12-3 or TRBV12-4, the J gene TRBJ1-1, with D hard to call. The V end was cut by 9 bases, the J end by 0 bases, with 14 bases between. The CDR3 covers 14 residues. This CDR3 reads CASTGRTMNTEAFF. The CDR3 DNA reads as TGTGCCAGTACCGGTCGGACGATGAACACTGAAGCTTTCTTT.

The chain joins TRBV4-1 to TRBJ2-5; weak D call: TRBD2 (6 bases). Trimming shortened V by 3 bases and J by 1 base, and 15 bases separated the two germline ends. Germline CDR1 is MGHRA and CDR2 is YSYEKL. There are 16 residues in the CDR3. The CDR3 coding sequence is TGCGCCAGCAGCCACTCTCATTTGGGGGGCCAAGAGACCCAGTACTTC. Translating gives CASSHSHLGGQETQYF.

This chain uses TRBV7-9 with TRBJ2-5; 9 bases align to TRBD1. V gave up 1 base and J gave up 2 bases; unmatched junction bases: 5. The CDR3 totals 16 residues. CDR1 SEHNR and CDR2 FQNEAQ come from the germline V gene (reference sequence). CDR3 DNA sequence: TGTGCCAGCAGCTTAGAGTTGGGGACAGGGCAAGAGACCCAGTACTTC. This gives the protein CASSLELGTGQETQYF.